This T cell receptor (beta chain) originates from a study of radiotherapy plus CTLA-4 blockade in lung cancer. Study overall: Objective responses were observed in 15% to 20% of patients, and disease control was achieved by 30% to 40%. The study's findings and limits: Alongside interferon-beta, early blood T cell clone dynamics were reportedly the best predictor of response. Expansion in blood of tumor-derived TCR clones was seen after radiotherapy plus ipilimumab.

In this sample, this clone turned up once. Its antigen is unidentified. Libraries were prepared by immunoSEQ multiplex PCR; TCRdb keeps only in-frame clonotypes and omits some of them. In the table there are over 75,000 clones, roughly four fifths of which are singletons. Germline lookup yields CDR1 SGHTA and CDR2 FQGTGA. The CDR3 is made up of 15 amino acids. Trimming pared 3 bases from V and 1 base from J, leaving 10 bases between. The receptor was isolated from a human donor with non-small cell lung cancer who had stable disease on radiotherapy plus ipilimumab. The J gene is TRBJ1-5, the V gene TRBV7-3, with a possible D match to TRBD1 (5 bases). The material sequenced was peripheral blood, taken from a patient treated with radiotherapy plus ipilimumab. The CDR3, as DNA: TGTGCCAGCAGCTTGACCGGGGACAGCAATCAGCCCCAGCATTTT. It yields the protein CASSLTGDSNQPQHF.